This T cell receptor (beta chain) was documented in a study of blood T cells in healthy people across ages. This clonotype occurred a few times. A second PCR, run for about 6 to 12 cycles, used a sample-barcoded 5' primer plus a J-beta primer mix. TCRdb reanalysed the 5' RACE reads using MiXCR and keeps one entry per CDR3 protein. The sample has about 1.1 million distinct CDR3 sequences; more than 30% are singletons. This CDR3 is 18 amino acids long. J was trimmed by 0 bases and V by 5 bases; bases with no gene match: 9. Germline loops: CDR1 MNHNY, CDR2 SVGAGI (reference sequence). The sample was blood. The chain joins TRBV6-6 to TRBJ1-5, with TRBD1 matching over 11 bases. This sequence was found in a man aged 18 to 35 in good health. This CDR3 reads CASSRDRGMKNSNQPQHF. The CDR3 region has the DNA TGTGCCAGCAGTCGGGACAGGGGGATGAAAAATAGCAATCAGCCCCAGCATTTT.